This TCR beta chain was retrieved from a study of Graves' ophthalmopathy and Graves' hyperthyroidism. The CDR3 is made up of 13 amino acids. Trimming removed 7 bases from V and 8 bases from J, with 17 bases in between. The germline CDR1 and CDR2 sequences are SNHLY and FYNNEI. TCR beta CDR3 regions were amplified from RNA transcripts. HTBI primers were used in a first-round RT-PCR, which preceded a second-round multiplex PCR. MiXCR, run by TCRdb on the multiplex PCR reads, gives a single entry per CDR3 protein. Here the sample spans 350,000 to 400,000 distinct CDR3 sequences, around 17% being singletons.

The sequenced sample was peripheral blood. The rearrangement links TRBV2 to TRBJ1-2; D is perhaps TRBD1 (5 bases). The receptor was isolated from a woman younger than 30 with Graves' ophthalmopathy. The CDR3 DNA follows: TGTGCCAGCACCCGGCAAAGGGGCGGCGGCTACACCTTC. Encoded protein: CASTRQRGGGYTF.